Shown below are 3 T cell receptor beta chains from a single sample sequenced in a study of OX40 agonist ivuxolimab in advanced cancers. Libraries were prepared by immunoSEQ multiplex PCR; TCRdb keeps only in-frame clonotypes and omits some of them. The sample yields around 67,000 clones, about 90% seen once. This material consisted of CD4+ or CD8+ T cells sorted from blood, taken in a trial of the OX40 agonist ivuxolimab. The receptors shown here come from an adult with an advanced solid tumor such as melanoma, head and neck, liver or kidney cancer.

This clone was seen only once. The chain joins TRBV7-8 to TRBJ2-5; D may correspond to TRBD1 or TRBD2 (6 bases each). Germline loops: CDR1 SGHVS, CDR2 FQNEAQ. V was cut by 4 bases and J by 6 bases, with 18 bases left in between. This CDR3 is 15 amino acids long. Here the CDR3 DNA reads TGTGCCAGCAGCTCCCTGGGGGGCGGCATAAAGACCCAGTACTTC. It translates to CASSSLGGGIKTQYF.

This rearrangement joins TRBV29-1 to TRBJ1-4; D perhaps matches TRBD1 (5 bases). V was cut by 7 bases and J by 8 bases, with 23 bases left in between. The CDR3 consists of 15 residues. Germline lookup yields CDR1 SQVTM and CDR2 ANQGSEA. As DNA, the CDR3 is TGCAGCGCCCGGAGCGGTAACTCAGGGACCGAAAAACTGTTTTTT. This sequence encodes CSARSGNSGTEKLFF.

This chain connects TRBV4-1 to TRBJ2-1; D possibly matches TRBD1 or TRBD2 (6 bases each). The CDR3 runs to 19 residues. Germline V gene lookup returns CDR1 MGHRA and CDR2 YSYEKL. The V end was cut by 1 base, the J end by 7 bases, with 26 bases between. The CDR3 region has the DNA TGCGCCAGCAGCCAAGCCACTATTTGGGGGGCCCTCCGGGATAATGAGCAGTTCTTC. It is translated as CASSQATIWGALRDNEQFF.